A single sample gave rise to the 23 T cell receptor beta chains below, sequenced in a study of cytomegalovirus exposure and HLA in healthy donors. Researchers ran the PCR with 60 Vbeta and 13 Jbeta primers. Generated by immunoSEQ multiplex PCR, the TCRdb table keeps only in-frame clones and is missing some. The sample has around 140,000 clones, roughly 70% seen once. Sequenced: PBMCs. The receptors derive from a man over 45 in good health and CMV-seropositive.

CDR3 in DNA: TGCGCCAGCAGCCAGGGACAGGACCCATATGAGACCCAGTACTTC. Translation: CASSQGQDPYETQYF. The rearrangement links TRBV4-1 to TRBJ2-5; 8 nucleotides align to TRBD1. This CDR3 spans 15 amino acids. The V gene's germline CDR1 is MGHRA and CDR2 YSYEKL. V dropped 3 bases and J dropped 5; count of bases not matched to a gene: 8.

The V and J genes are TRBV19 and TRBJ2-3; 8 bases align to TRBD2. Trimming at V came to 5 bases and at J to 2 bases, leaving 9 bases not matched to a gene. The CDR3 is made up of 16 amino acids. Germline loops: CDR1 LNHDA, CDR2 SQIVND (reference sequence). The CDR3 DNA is TGTGCCAGTAGTGCGGGGGGACGGACGGTCACAGATACGCAGTATTTT. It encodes CASSAGGRTVTDTQYF.

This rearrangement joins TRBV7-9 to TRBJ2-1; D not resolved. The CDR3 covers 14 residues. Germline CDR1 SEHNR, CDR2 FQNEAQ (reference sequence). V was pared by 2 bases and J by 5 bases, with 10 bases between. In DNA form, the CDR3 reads TGTGCCAGCAGCTTAAGAGTTACTGACAATGAGCAGTTCTTC. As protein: CASSLRVTDNEQFF.

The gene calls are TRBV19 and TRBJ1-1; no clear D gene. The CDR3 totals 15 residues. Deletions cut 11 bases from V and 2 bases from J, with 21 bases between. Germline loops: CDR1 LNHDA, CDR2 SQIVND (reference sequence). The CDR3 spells CASKSGFAGNTEAFF. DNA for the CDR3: TGTGCCTCCAAAAGCGGGTTTGCAGGAAACACTGAAGCTTTCTTT.

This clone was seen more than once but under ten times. CDR3 loop: CASSPESWGEQFF. The DNA of the CDR3 is TGTGCCAGCAGCCCCGAAAGCTGGGGCGAGCAGTTCTTC. The rearrangement joins TRBV11-3 to TRBJ2-1, with a possible D match to TRBD1 (5 bases). V lost 5 bases and J 10 bases, leaving 15 bases between the germline ends. CDR1 SGHNT and CDR2 YENEEA come from the germline V gene. The CDR3 consists of 13 residues.

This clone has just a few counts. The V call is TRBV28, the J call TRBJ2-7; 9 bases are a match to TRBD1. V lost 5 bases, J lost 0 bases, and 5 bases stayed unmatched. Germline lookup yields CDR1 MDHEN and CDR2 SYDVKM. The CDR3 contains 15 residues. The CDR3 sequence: CASSPPGQGSYEQYF. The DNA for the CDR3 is TGTGCCAGCAGTCCCCCGGGACAGGGCTCCTACGAGCAGTACTTC.

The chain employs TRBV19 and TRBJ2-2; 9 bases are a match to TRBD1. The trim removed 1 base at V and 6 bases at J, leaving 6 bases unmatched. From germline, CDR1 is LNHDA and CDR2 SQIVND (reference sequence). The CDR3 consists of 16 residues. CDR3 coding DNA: TGTGCCAGTAGTATAGGTAACAGGGGGCGCGCCGGGGAGCTGTTTTTT. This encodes CASSIGNRGRAGELFF.

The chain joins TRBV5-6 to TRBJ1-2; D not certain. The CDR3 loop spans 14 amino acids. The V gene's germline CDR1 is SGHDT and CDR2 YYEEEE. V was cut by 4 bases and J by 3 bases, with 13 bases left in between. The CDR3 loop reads CASSQQGGDYGYTF. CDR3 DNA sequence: TGTGCCAGCAGCCAGCAAGGCGGGGACTATGGCTACACCTTC. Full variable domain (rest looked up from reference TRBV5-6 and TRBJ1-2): DAGVTQSPTHLIKTRGQQVTLRCSPKSGHDTVSWYQQALGQGPQFIFQYYEEEERQRGNFPDRFSGHQFPNYSSELNVNALLLGDSALYLCASSQQGGDYGYTFGSGTRLTVV.

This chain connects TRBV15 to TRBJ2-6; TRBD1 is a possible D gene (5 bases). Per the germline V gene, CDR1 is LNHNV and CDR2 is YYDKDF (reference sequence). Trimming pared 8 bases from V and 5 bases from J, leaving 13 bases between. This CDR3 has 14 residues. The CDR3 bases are TGTGCCACCTCCAGGGCTTATAGGGCCAACGTCCTGACTTTC. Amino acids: CATSRAYRANVLTF.

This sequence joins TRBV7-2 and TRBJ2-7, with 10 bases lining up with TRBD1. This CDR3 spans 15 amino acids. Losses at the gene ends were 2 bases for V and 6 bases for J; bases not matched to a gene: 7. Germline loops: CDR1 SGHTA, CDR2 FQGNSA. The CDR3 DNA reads TGTGCCAGCAGCTTACAGGGACAGGGGTTGAGCGAGCAGTACTTC. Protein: CASSLQGQGLSEQYF.

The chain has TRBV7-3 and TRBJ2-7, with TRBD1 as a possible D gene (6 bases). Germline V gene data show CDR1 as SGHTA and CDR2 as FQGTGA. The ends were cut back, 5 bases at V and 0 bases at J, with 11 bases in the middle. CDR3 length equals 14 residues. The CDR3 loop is CASSRDRNSYEQYF. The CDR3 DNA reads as TGTGCCAGCAGCCGCGACAGGAACTCCTACGAGCAGTACTTC.

The CDR3 reads CASSPSAGKYEQYF. The CDR3 nucleotides are TGTGCCAGCAGCCCCAGTGCCGGGAAGTACGAGCAGTACTTC. The chain couples TRBV7-2 to TRBJ2-7; D is perhaps TRBD2 (5 bases). CDR3 length equals 14 residues. V lost 5 bases and J 4 bases, leaving 15 bases between the germline ends. In germline, CDR1 is SGHTA, CDR2 FQGNSA.

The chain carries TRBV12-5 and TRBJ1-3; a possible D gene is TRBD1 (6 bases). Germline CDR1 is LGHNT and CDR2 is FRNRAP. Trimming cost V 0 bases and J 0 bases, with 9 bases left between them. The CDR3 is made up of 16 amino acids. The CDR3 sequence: CASGLVGGVSGNTIYF. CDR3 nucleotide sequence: TGTGCTAGTGGTTTGGTAGGGGGAGTCTCTGGAAACACCATATATTTT.

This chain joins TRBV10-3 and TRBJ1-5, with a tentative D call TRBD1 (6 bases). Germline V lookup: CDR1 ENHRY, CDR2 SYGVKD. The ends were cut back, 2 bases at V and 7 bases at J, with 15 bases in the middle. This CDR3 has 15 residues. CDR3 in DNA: TGTGCCATCAGTGAGGGACAGTCGAGTGGCCAGCCCCAGCATTTT. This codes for CAISEGQSSGQPQHF.

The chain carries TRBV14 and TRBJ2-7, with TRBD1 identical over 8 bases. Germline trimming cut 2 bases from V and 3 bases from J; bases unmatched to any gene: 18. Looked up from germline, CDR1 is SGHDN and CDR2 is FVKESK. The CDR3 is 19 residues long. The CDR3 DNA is TGTGCCAGCAGCCAATCAGGATTCGACAGGGGTCAAATTCTCTACGAGCAGTACTTC. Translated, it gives CASSQSGFDRGQILYEQYF.

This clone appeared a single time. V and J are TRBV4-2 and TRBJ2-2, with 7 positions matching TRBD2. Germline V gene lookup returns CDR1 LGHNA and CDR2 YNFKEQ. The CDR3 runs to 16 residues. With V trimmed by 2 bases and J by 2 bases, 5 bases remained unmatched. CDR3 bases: TGTGCCAGCAGCCAATTGGCGGGAGCTAACACCGGGGAGCTGTTTTTT. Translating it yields CASSQLAGANTGELFF.

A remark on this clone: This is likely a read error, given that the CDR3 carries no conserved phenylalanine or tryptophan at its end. CDR3 region: CASTLGRGNVYGYTL. In nucleotides, the CDR3 is TGTGCCAGCACCTTGGGAAGAGGGAACGTCTATGGCTACACCCTC. The chain has TRBV5-6 and TRBJ1-2, with D unclear. In germline, CDR1 is SGHDT, CDR2 YYEEEE. The CDR3 consists of 15 residues.

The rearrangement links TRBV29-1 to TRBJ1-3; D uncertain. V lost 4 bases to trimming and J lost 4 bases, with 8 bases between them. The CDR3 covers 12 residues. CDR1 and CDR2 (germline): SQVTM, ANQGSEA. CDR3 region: CSVAGTGNTIYF. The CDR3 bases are TGCAGCGTTGCGGGAACCGGAAACACCATATATTTT.

CDR3 in amino acids: CASSPVTGTASYEQYF. The CDR3 DNA reads as TGTGCCAGCTCACCCGTCACCGGGACTGCTTCCTACGAGCAGTACTTC. The chain combines TRBV18 with TRBJ2-7; a weak D match, TRBD2 (6 bases). Germline CDR1 KGHSH, CDR2 LQKENI. V lost 3 bases, J lost 1 base, and 16 bases lay in between. The CDR3 is 16 amino acids.

The CDR3 reads CASGPGQQFSSGNTIYF. The CDR3 DNA reads TGTGCTAGTGGACCGGGACAGCAGTTCTCCTCTGGAAACACCATATATTTT. The chain links TRBV12-5 to TRBJ1-3, with 7 bases aligning to TRBD1. This CDR3 is built from 17 residues. V lost 6 bases, J lost 0 bases, and 11 bases stayed unmatched. Germline loops: CDR1 LGHNT, CDR2 FRNRAP.

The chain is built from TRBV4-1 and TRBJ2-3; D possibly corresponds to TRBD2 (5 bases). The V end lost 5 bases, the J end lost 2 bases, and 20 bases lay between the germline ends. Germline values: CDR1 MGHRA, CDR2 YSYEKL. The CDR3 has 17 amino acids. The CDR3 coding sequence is TGCGCCAGCAGCAAGAGGGAGCCGCGGATCATCACAGATACGCAGTATTTT. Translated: CASSKREPRIITDTQYF.

The CDR3 is CASSHPTSPDTQYF. In DNA form, the CDR3 reads TGTGCCAGCAGCCACCCCACTAGCCCAGATACGCAGTATTTT. The chain employs TRBV4-2 and TRBJ2-3, with a weak D call TRBD2 (6 bases). The CDR3 is made up of 14 amino acids. The germline V and J ends were trimmed by 3 bases and 4 bases, with 11 bases remaining between them. Germline lookup yields CDR1 LGHNA and CDR2 YNFKEQ.

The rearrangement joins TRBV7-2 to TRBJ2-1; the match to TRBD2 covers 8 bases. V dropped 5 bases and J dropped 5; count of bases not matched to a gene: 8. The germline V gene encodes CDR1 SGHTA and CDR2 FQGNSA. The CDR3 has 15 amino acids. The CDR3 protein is CASSPSGSLNNEQFF. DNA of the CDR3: TGTGCCAGCAGCCCCAGCGGGAGTCTAAACAATGAGCAGTTCTTC.